Listed below are T cell receptor beta chains from one sample, sequenced in a study of blood T cell repertoires in COVID-19. The table came from immunoSEQ multiplex PCR; TCRdb's copy has only in-frame clones and leaves some out. The sample includes tens of thousands of clones, around 90% of them seen just once. The specimen sequenced was peripheral blood. Receptor source: a man older than 75 with active or convalescent COVID-19. Each CDR3 is given with its conserved first and last residue. The D gene is left open where the match is weak. Only part of the rows carry a size: once, few, many, or a class if the clone is expanded.

CDR3 protein: CASSASGPSTDTQYF; CDR3 DNA: TGTGCCAGCAGCGCCAGCGGTCCTAGCACAGATACGCAGTATTTT; V gene: TRBV6-5; J gene: TRBJ2-3; D gene: .; clone size: .
CDR3 protein: CASSPRTGDGNTIYF; CDR3 DNA: TGTGCCAGCAGCCCTCGGACAGGGGATGGAAACACCATATATTTT; V gene: TRBV2; J gene: TRBJ1-3; D gene: TRBD1; clone size: .
CDR3 protein: CASGPITGYGYTF; CDR3 DNA: TGTGCCAGCGGGCCCATAACAGGGTATGGCTACACCTTC; V gene: TRBV28; J gene: TRBJ1-2; D gene: .; clone size: .
CDR3 protein: CASREWTGGGYTF; CDR3 DNA: TGTGCCAGCAGGGAATGGACAGGGGGCGGCTACACCTTC; V gene: TRBV12-3/TRBV12-4; J gene: TRBJ1-2; D gene: TRBD1; clone size: .
CDR3 protein: CASSFSSSYNSPLHF; CDR3 DNA: TGTGCCAGCAGCTTCTCGAGCTCCTATAATTCACCCCTCCACTTT; V gene: TRBV27; J gene: TRBJ1-6; D gene: .; clone size: .
CDR3 protein: CATSRDRAGGYTEAFF; CDR3 DNA: TGTGCCACCAGCAGGGATCGGGCAGGGGGCTACACTGAAGCTTTCTTT; V gene: TRBV15; J gene: TRBJ1-1; D gene: TRBD1; clone size: .
CDR3 protein: CASSSQGSRNYGYTF; CDR3 DNA: TGTGCCAGCAGCTCACAGGGGAGTCGAAACTATGGCTACACCTTC; V gene: TRBV6-5; J gene: TRBJ1-2; D gene: TRBD1; clone size: .
CDR3 protein: CASSPGGVRSGYTF; CDR3 DNA: TGTGCCAGCAGCCCCGGGGGAGTGCGAAGTGGCTACACCTTC; V gene: TRBV14; J gene: TRBJ1-2; D gene: .; clone size: .
CDR3 protein: CSVVTGGTEAFF; CDR3 DNA: TGCAGCGTTGTTACAGGGGGCACTGAAGCTTTCTTT; V gene: TRBV29-1; J gene: TRBJ1-1; D gene: TRBD1; clone size: .
CDR3 protein: CASNLGAGSRYGYTF; CDR3 DNA: TGCGCCAGCAACCTGGGGGCTGGGAGTCGCTATGGCTACACCTTC; V gene: TRBV5-1; J gene: TRBJ1-2; D gene: .; clone size: .
CDR3 protein: CATSDFSSGANVLTF; CDR3 DNA: TGTGCCACCAGTGATTTCAGCTCTGGGGCCAACGTCCTGACTTTC; V gene: TRBV24-1; J gene: TRBJ2-6; D gene: .; clone size: .
CDR3 protein: CASSVSGTTYSGNTIYF; CDR3 DNA: TGTGCCAGCAGCGTCTCCGGGACAACTTACTCTGGAAACACCATATATTTT; V gene: TRBV9; J gene: TRBJ1-3; D gene: .; clone size: .
CDR3 protein: CATQPSGSYNEQFF; CDR3 DNA: TGTGCCACCCAACCATCGGGGTCCTACAATGAGCAGTTCTTC; V gene: TRBV24-1; J gene: TRBJ2-1; D gene: .; clone size: .
CDR3 protein: CASLAGGPPDTQYF; CDR3 DNA: TGTGCCAGCCTAGCGGGAGGGCCTCCAGATACGCAGTATTTT; V gene: TRBV6-6; J gene: TRBJ2-3; D gene: TRBD2; clone size: .
CDR3 protein: CASSGGAVGSYNSPLHF; CDR3 DNA: TGTGCCAGCAGCGGAGGCGCTGTCGGTTCATATAATTCACCCCTCCACTTT; V gene: TRBV2; J gene: TRBJ1-6; D gene: .; clone size: once
CDR3 protein: CASSYSAADTQYF; CDR3 DNA: TGTGCCAGCAGTTACTCAGCGGCGGATACGCAGTATTTT; V gene: TRBV6-6; J gene: TRBJ2-3; D gene: .; clone size: .
CDR3 protein: CASSGDREGEAFF; CDR3 DNA: TGCGCCAGCAGCGGGGACAGGGAAGGTGAAGCTTTCTTT; V gene: TRBV4-1; J gene: TRBJ1-1; D gene: TRBD1; clone size: few
CDR3 protein: CASSRGPTGNYGYTF; CDR3 DNA: TGTGCCAGCAGCCGGGGGCCGACAGGGAACTATGGCTACACCTTC; V gene: TRBV7-2; J gene: TRBJ1-2; D gene: TRBD1; clone size: .
CDR3 protein: CASSLPVTDTQYF; CDR3 DNA: TGTGCCAGCAGCTTACCAGTAACAGATACGCAGTATTTT; V gene: TRBV7-9; J gene: TRBJ2-3; D gene: .; clone size: .
CDR3 protein: CATSDLSGSGANVLTF; CDR3 DNA: TGTGCCACCAGTGATTTAAGCGGGTCTGGGGCCAACGTCCTGACTTTC; V gene: TRBV24-1; J gene: TRBJ2-6; D gene: .; clone size: few
CDR3 protein: CASSPGTANSPLHF; CDR3 DNA: TGCGCCAGCAGCCCCGGGACAGCTAATTCACCCCTCCACTTT; V gene: TRBV5-1; J gene: TRBJ1-6; D gene: TRBD1; clone size: .
CDR3 protein: CASSERGYGNTIYF; CDR3 DNA: TGTGCCAGCAGTGAGCGGGGATATGGAAACACCATATATTTT; V gene: TRBV6-1; J gene: TRBJ1-3; D gene: .; clone size: .
CDR3 protein: CASSELGAGVGRETQYF; CDR3 DNA: TGTGCCAGCAGTGAACTGGGGGCGGGGGTAGGCCGGGAGACCCAGTACTTC; V gene: TRBV2; J gene: TRBJ2-5; D gene: .; clone size: once
CDR3 protein: CASSFLRGSSYNEQFF; CDR3 DNA: TGCGCCAGCAGCTTTTTGCGAGGCAGCTCCTACAATGAGCAGTTCTTC; V gene: TRBV5-1; J gene: TRBJ2-1; D gene: .; clone size: .
CDR3 protein: CASSLGREGTEAFF; CDR3 DNA: TGCGCCAGCAGCTTGGGCAGGGAGGGAACTGAAGCTTTCTTT; V gene: TRBV5-1; J gene: TRBJ1-1; D gene: .; clone size: .
CDR3 protein: CASSPRGEAAVEQFF; CDR3 DNA: TGTGCCAGCAGCCCAAGAGGGGAGGCCGCCGTAGAGCAGTTCTTC; V gene: TRBV5-5; J gene: TRBJ2-1; D gene: .; clone size: .
CDR3 protein: CASSPLLGSGNTIYF; CDR3 DNA: TGTGCCAGCAGCCCCCTTTTGGGCTCAGGAAACACCATATATTTT; V gene: TRBV16; J gene: TRBJ1-3; D gene: .; clone size: .
CDR3 protein: CASSGITGAGNTIYF; CDR3 DNA: TGCGCCAGCAGCGGGATAACAGGGGCTGGAAACACCATATATTTT; V gene: TRBV5-1; J gene: TRBJ1-3; D gene: TRBD1; clone size: .
CDR3 protein: CASSYSGLAVNNEQFF; CDR3 DNA: TGTGCCAGCAGTTACTCGGGACTAGCGGTAAACAATGAGCAGTTCTTC; V gene: TRBV6-2/TRBV6-3; J gene: TRBJ2-1; D gene: TRBD2; clone size: .
CDR3 protein: CASSEAGGSQPQHF; CDR3 DNA: TGTGCCAGCAGTGAGGCTGGCGGGAGCCAGCCCCAGCATTTT; V gene: TRBV6-1; J gene: TRBJ1-5; D gene: .; clone size: .
CDR3 protein: CASSLATAGISTDTQYF; CDR3 DNA: TGTGCCAGCAGCTTGGCCACTGCGGGGATTAGCACAGATACGCAGTATTTT; V gene: TRBV5-6; J gene: TRBJ2-3; D gene: .; clone size: .
CDR3 protein: CASSVGSDTEAFF; CDR3 DNA: TGTGCCAGCAGCGTAGGATCAGACACTGAAGCTTTCTTT; V gene: TRBV9; J gene: TRBJ1-1; D gene: .; clone size: .
CDR3 protein: CASSDSFQASYNSPLHF; CDR3 DNA: TGTGCCAGCAGTGATTCCTTCCAGGCGTCCTATAATTCACCCCTCCACTTT; V gene: TRBV6-1; J gene: TRBJ1-6; D gene: .; clone size: .
CDR3 protein: CASSFSGTQTGELFF; CDR3 DNA: TGTGCCAGCAGCTTCTCCGGGACTCAGACCGGGGAGCTGTTTTTT; V gene: TRBV11-2; J gene: TRBJ2-2; D gene: .; clone size: .
CDR3 protein: CASSEVIVNTEAFF; CDR3 DNA: TGTGCCAGCAGTGAAGTCATAGTTAACACTGAAGCTTTCTTT; V gene: TRBV6-1; J gene: TRBJ1-1; D gene: .; clone size: .
CDR3 protein: CASSYSIQGGEKLFF; CDR3 DNA: TGTGCCAGCAGTTACTCTATCCAGGGAGGCGAAAAACTGTTTTTT; V gene: TRBV6-5; J gene: TRBJ1-4; D gene: .; clone size: .
CDR3 protein: CASSPRQGSTNEKLFF; CDR3 DNA: TGTGCCAGCAGTCCAAGACAGGGTTCAACTAATGAAAAACTGTTTTTT; V gene: TRBV27; J gene: TRBJ1-4; D gene: TRBD1; clone size: .
CDR3 protein: CASSLQYQPQHF; CDR3 DNA: TGTGCCAGCAGTTTGCAGTATCAGCCCCAGCATTTT; V gene: TRBV12-3/TRBV12-4; J gene: TRBJ1-5; D gene: .; clone size: .
CDR3 protein: CASSRDSQETQYF; CDR3 DNA: TGTGCCAGCAGCAGGGACAGTCAAGAGACCCAGTACTTC; V gene: TRBV12-3/TRBV12-4; J gene: TRBJ2-5; D gene: TRBD1; clone size: .
CDR3 protein: CASSQSATYNEQFF; CDR3 DNA: TGTGCCAGCAGCCAGAGCGCCACCTACAATGAGCAGTTCTTC; V gene: TRBV3-1/TRBV3-2; J gene: TRBJ2-1; D gene: .; clone size: once
CDR3 protein: CASTRGSDTPLHF; CDR3 DNA: TGTGCCTCAACGCGGGGTTCTGATACACCCCTCCACTTT; V gene: TRBV6-5; J gene: TRBJ1-6; D gene: .; clone size: .
CDR3 protein: CASSIDRDGYGYTF; CDR3 DNA: TGTGCCAGTAGTATCGATCGGGATGGCTATGGCTACACCTTC; V gene: TRBV19; J gene: TRBJ1-2; D gene: .; clone size: .
CDR3 protein: CASTARGPGELFF; CDR3 DNA: TGTGCCAGCACCGCCCGGGGTCCCGGGGAGCTGTTTTTT; V gene: TRBV12-3/TRBV12-4; J gene: TRBJ2-2; D gene: .; clone size: .
CDR3 protein: CAISDSRQGEDQPQHF; CDR3 DNA: TGTGCCATCAGTGATTCAAGACAGGGAGAAGATCAGCCCCAGCATTTT; V gene: TRBV10-3; J gene: TRBJ1-5; D gene: TRBD1; clone size: .
CDR3 protein: CASGASGVGELFF; CDR3 DNA: TGCGCCAGCGGAGCTAGCGGGGTCGGGGAGCTGTTTTTT; V gene: TRBV10-1; J gene: TRBJ2-2; D gene: TRBD2; clone size: .
CDR3 protein: CASSLGPRGGPKKETQYF; CDR3 DNA: TGTGCCAGCAGCTTAGGTCCTCGGGGGGGCCCCAAAAAAGAGACCCAGTACTTC; V gene: TRBV7-9; J gene: TRBJ2-5; D gene: TRBD2; clone size: .
CDR3 protein: CSVGTGGEETQYF; CDR3 DNA: TGCAGCGTTGGGACAGGGGGCGAAGAGACCCAGTACTTC; V gene: TRBV29-1; J gene: TRBJ2-5; D gene: TRBD1; clone size: once
CDR3 protein: CASRRRDRGRTHEQFF; CDR3 DNA: TGTGCCAGCAGACGCCGGGACAGGGGGCGAACCCATGAGCAGTTCTTC; V gene: TRBV7-2; J gene: TRBJ2-1; D gene: TRBD1; clone size: .
CDR3 protein: CSCGTGAEAFF; CDR3 DNA: TGCAGTTGTGGGACAGGCGCTGAAGCTTTCTTT; V gene: TRBV29-1; J gene: TRBJ1-1; D gene: TRBD1; clone size: .
CDR3 protein: CATSKDTVTYGYTF; CDR3 DNA: TGCGCCACTTCGAAAGACACAGTCACCTATGGCTACACCTTC; V gene: TRBV5-1; J gene: TRBJ1-2; D gene: .; clone size: .
CDR3 protein: CASSSGVDYGYTF; CDR3 DNA: TGCGCCAGCAGCTCAGGGGTGGACTATGGCTACACCTTC; V gene: TRBV5-1; J gene: TRBJ1-2; D gene: .; clone size: .
CDR3 protein: CASQPAGDREYGYTF; CDR3 DNA: TGTGCCAGCCAACCAGCTGGGGACAGGGAATATGGCTACACCTTC; V gene: TRBV6-5; J gene: TRBJ1-2; D gene: TRBD1; clone size: .
CDR3 protein: CASSQRRGARTDTQYF; CDR3 DNA: TGTGCCAGCAGTCAGAGGCGGGGGGCCCGCACAGATACGCAGTATTTT; V gene: TRBV6-2/TRBV6-3; J gene: TRBJ2-3; D gene: TRBD2; clone size: .